Listed below are T cell receptor beta chains from one sample, sequenced in a study of T cell repertoires and Cas9 in healthy adults. Measured with immunoSEQ multiplex PCR; TCRdb has only the in-frame clones, and not every one. This sample has tens of thousands of clones, with about 90% found just once. The specimen was CD4+ effector T cells (CD127+, CD25-, CD137-, CD154-) from PBMCs; culture status not recorded. Receptor source: a human donor in good health. The CDR3 runs from the conserved cysteine through the conserved F or W.

V	J	CDR3
TRBV15	TRBJ2-1	CATSRDRRDRRNEQFF
TRBV6-5	TRBJ1-5	CASSLINQPQHF
TRBV7-2	TRBJ1-5	CASSLALVNQPQHF
TRBV4-1	TRBJ1-4	CASSPLGQSTNEKLFF
TRBV2	TRBJ2-3	CASRGLDTQYF
TRBV5-4	TRBJ2-7	CASSLEGADYEQYF
TRBV27	TRBJ2-7	CASMEGRSSYEQYF
TRBV6-1	TRBJ2-7	CASKSSYGQHYEQYF
TRBV9	TRBJ1-3	CASSVGDFQAGNTIYF
TRBV19	TRBJ2-7	CASSIGLVRNEQYF
TRBV27	TRBJ1-1	CASSLLPRWPDRDIDTEAFF
TRBV27	TRBJ1-1	CASSFWQGTEAFF
TRBV4-2	TRBJ2-1	CASSQDLQGNNEQFF
TRBV11-3	TRBJ2-2	CASSLGAGELFF
TRBV4-2	TRBJ2-4	CASSQAEGSTRDIQYF
TRBV5-6	TRBJ2-3	CASSDQGIYKTQYF